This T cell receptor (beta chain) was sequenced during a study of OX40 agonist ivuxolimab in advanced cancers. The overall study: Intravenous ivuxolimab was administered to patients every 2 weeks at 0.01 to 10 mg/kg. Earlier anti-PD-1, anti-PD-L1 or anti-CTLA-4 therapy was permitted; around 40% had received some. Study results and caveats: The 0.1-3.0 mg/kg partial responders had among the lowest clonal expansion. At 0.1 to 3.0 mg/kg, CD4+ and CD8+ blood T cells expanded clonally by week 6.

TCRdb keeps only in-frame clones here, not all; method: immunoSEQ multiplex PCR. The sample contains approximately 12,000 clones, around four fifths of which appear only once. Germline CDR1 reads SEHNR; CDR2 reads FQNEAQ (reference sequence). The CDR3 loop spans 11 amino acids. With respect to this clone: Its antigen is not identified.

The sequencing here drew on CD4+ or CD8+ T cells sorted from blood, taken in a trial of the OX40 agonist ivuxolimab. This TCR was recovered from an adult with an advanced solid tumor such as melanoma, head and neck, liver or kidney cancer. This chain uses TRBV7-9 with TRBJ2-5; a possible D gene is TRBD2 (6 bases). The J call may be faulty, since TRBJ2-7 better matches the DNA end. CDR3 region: CASISGYEQYF. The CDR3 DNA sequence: TGTGCCAGCATTAGCGGCTACGAGCAGTACTTC.